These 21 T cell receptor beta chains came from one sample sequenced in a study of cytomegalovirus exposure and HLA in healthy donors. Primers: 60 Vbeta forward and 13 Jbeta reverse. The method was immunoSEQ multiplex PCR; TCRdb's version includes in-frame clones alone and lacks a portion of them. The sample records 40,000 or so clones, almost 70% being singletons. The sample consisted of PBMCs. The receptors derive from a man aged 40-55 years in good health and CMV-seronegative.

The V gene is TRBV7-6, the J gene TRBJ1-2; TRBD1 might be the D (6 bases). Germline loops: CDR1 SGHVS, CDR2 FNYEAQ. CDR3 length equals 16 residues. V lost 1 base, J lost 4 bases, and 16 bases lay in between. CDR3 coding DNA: TGTGCCAGCAGCTTAGAATTGGCAGGGGCCGGCTATGGCTACACCTTC. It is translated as CASSLELAGAGYGYTF.

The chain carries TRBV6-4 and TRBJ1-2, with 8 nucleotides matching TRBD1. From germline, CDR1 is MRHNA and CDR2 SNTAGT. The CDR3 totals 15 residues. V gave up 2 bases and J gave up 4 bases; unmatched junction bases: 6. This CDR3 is CASSDTGQGLYGYTF. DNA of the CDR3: TGTGCCAGCAGTGACACCGGACAGGGCCTCTATGGCTACACCTTC.

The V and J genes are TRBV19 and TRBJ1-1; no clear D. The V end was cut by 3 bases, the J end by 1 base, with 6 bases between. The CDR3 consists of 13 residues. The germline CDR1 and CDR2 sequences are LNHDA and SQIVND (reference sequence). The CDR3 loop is CASSMGPNTEAFF. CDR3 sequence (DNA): TGTGCCAGTAGTATGGGCCCGAACACTGAAGCTTTCTTT.

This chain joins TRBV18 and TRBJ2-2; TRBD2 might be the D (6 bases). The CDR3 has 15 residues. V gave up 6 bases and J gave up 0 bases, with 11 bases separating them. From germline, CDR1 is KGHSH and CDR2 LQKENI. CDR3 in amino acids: CASSLSGSNTGELFF. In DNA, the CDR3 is TGTGCCAGCTCGCTTAGCGGTTCGAACACCGGGGAGCTGTTTTTT.

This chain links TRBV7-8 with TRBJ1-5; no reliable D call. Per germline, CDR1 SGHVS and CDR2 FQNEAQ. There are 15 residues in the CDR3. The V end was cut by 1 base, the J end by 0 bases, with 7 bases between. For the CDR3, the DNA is TGTGCCAGCAGCTTAGGATCCAGTAGCAATCAGCCCCAGCATTTT. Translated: CASSLGSSSNQPQHF. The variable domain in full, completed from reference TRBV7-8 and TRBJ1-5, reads GAGVSQSPRYKVAKRGQDVALRCDPISGHVSLFWYQQALGQGPEFLTYFQNEAQLDKSGLPSDRFFAERPEGSVSTLKIQRTQQEDSAVYLCASSLGSSSNQPQHFGDGTRLSIL.

The CDR3 DNA reads TGTGCCAGCAGTTCACGGGGAGGGCCGGACTATGGCTACACCTTC. It is translated as CASSSRGGPDYGYTF. This sequence joins TRBV6-5 and TRBJ1-2, with D unresolved. V was pared by 4 bases and J by 3 bases, with 15 bases between. The CDR3 loop spans 15 amino acids. Germline loops: CDR1 MNHEY, CDR2 SVGAGI.

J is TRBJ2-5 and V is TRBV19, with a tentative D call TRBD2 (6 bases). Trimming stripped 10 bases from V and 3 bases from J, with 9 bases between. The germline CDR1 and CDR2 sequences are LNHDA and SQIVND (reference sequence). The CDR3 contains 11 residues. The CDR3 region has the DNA TGTGCCACCTGGGGGGAAGAGACCCAGTACTTC. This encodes CATWGEETQYF.

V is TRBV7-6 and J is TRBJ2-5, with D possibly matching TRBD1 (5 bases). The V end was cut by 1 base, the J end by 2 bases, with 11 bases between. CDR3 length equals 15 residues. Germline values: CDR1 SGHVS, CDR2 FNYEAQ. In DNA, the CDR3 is TGTGCCAGCAGCTTAGGGGCAGGGATACAAGAGACCCAGTACTTC. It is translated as CASSLGAGIQETQYF.

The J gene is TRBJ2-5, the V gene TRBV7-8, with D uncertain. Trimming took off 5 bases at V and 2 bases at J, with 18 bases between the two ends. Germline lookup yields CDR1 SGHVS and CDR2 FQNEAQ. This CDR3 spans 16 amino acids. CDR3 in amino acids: CASSPSTSTMQETQYF. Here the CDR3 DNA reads TGTGCCAGCAGCCCTTCGACGAGTACTATGCAAGAGACCCAGTACTTC.

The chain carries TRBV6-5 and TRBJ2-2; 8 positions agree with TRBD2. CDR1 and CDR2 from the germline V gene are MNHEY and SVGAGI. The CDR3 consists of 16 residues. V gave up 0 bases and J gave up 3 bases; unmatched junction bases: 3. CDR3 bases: TGTGCCAGCAGTTACTCCCGGGGGGGATACACCGGGGAGCTGTTTTTT. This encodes CASSYSRGGYTGELFF.

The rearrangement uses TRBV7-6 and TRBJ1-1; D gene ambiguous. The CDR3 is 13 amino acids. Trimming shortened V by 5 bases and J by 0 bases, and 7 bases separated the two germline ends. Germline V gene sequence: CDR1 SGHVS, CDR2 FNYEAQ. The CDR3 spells CASSPNLNTEAFF. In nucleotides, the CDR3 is TGTGCCAGCAGCCCTAACCTGAACACTGAAGCTTTCTTT.

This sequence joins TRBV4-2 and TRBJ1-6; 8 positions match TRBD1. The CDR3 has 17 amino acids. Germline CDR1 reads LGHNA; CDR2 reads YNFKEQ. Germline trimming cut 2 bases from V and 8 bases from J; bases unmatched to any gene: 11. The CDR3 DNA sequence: TGTGCCAGCAGCCAATGGGTTCCGGGACAGGCACATTCACCCCTCCACTTT. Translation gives CASSQWVPGQAHSPLHF.

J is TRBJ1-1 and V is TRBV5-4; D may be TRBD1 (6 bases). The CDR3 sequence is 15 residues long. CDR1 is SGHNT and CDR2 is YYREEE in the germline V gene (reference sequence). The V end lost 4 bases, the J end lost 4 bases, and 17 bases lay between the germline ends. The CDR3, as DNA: TGTGCCAGCAGCCCAACAGGAACAGGGTCCACTGAAGCTTTCTTT. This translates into CASSPTGTGSTEAFF.

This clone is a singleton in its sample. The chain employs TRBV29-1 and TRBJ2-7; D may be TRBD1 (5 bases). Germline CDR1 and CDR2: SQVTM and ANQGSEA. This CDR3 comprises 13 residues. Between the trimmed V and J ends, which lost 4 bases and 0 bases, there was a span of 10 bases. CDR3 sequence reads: CSVAGIFSYEQYF. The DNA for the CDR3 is TGCAGCGTTGCAGGGATCTTCTCCTACGAGCAGTACTTC.

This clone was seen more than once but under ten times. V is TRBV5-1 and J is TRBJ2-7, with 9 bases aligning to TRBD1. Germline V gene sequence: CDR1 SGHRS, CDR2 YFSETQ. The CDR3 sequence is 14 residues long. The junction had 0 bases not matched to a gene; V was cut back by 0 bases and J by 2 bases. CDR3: CASSLGTGAYEQYF. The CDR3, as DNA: TGCGCCAGCAGCTTGGGGACAGGGGCCTACGAGCAGTACTTC.

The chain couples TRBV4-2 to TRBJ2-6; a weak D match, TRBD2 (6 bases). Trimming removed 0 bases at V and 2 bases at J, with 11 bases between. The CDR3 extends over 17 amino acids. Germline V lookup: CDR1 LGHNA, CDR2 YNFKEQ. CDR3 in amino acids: CASSQESRGTGANVLTF. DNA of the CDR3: TGTGCCAGCAGCCAAGAGTCGCGGGGTACTGGGGCCAACGTCCTGACTTTC.

CDR3: CASSEGTGSNYGYTF. CDR3 in DNA: TGTGCCAGCAGTGAGGGGACAGGGTCGAACTATGGCTACACCTTC. The chain has TRBV6-1 and TRBJ1-2, with 9 bases that match TRBD1. The CDR3 consists of 15 residues. V dropped 3 bases and J dropped 2; count of bases not matched to a gene: 4. CDR1 and CDR2 (germline): MNHNS, SASEGT.

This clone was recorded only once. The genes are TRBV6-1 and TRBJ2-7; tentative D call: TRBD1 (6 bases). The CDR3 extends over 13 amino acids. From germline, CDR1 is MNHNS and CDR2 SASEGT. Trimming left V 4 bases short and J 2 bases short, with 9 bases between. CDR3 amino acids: CASSVEGAYEQYF. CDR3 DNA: TGTGCCAGCAGTGTAGAGGGGGCCTACGAGCAGTACTTC.

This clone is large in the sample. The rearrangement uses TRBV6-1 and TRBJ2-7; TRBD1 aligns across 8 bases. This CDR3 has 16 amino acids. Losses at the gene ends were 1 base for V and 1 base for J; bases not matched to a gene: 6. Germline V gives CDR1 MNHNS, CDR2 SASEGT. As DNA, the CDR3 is TGTGCCAGCAGTGAAGAGGAAGGACAGGGTTCCTACGAGCAGTACTTC. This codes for CASSEEEGQGSYEQYF.

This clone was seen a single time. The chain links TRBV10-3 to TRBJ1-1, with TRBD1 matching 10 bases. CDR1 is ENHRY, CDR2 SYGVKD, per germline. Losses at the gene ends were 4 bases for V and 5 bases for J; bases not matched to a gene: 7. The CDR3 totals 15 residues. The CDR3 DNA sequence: TGTGCCATCAGTGCCCCGACAGGGGGCAGAACTGAAGCTTTCTTT. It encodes CAISAPTGGRTEAFF.

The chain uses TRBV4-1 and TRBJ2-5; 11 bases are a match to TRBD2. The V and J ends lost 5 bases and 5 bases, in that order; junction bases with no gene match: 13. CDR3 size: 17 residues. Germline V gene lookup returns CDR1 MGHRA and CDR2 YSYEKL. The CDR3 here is CASSDEGLAGGRETQYF. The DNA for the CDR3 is TGCGCCAGCAGCGACGAAGGGCTAGCGGGGGGCCGGGAGACCCAGTACTTC.